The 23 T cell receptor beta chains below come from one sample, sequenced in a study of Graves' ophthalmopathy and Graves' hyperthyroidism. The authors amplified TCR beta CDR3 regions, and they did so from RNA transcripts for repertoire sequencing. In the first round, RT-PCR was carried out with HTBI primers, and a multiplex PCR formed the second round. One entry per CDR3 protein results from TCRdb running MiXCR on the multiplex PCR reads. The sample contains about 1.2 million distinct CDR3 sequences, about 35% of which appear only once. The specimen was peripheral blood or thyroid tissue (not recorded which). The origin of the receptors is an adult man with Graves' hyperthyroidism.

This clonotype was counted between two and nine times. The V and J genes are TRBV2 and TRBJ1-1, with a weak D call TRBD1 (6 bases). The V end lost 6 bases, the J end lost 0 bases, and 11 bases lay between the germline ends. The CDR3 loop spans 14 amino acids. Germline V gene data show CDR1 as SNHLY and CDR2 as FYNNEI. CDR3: CASRTGSLNTEAFF. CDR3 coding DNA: TGTGCCAGCAGGACAGGCTCTCTGAACACTGAAGCTTTCTTT.

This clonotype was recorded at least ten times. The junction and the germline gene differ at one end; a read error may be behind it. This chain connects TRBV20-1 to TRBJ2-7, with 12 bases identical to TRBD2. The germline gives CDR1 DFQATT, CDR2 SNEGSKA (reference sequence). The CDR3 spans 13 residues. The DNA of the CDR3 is TGCAGTGGTAGACTAGCGGGAGTCTCCGAGCAGTACTTC. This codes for CSGRLAGVSEQYF.

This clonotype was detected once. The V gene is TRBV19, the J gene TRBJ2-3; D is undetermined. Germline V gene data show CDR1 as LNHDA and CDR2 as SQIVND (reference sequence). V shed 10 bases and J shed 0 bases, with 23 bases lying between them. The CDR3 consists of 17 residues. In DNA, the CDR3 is TGTGCCACAAAGTCGGTGGGCTATTCGTCTAGCACAGATACGCAGTATTTT. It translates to CATKSVGYSSSTDTQYF.

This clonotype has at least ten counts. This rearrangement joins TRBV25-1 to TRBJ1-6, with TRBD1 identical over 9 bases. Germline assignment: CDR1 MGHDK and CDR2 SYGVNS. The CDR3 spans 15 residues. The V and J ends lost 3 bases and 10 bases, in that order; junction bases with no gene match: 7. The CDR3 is CASSDPGQGNSPLHF. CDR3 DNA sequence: TGTGCCAGCAGTGACCCAGGACAGGGGAACTCACCCCTCCACTTT.

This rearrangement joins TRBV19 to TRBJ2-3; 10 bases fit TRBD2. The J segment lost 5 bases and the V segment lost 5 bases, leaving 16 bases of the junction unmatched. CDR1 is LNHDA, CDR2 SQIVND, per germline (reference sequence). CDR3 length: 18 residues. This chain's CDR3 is CASSPSGLAVGREDTQYF. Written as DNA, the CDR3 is TGTGCCAGTAGTCCGAGCGGACTAGCGGTAGGACGGGAAGATACGCAGTATTTT.

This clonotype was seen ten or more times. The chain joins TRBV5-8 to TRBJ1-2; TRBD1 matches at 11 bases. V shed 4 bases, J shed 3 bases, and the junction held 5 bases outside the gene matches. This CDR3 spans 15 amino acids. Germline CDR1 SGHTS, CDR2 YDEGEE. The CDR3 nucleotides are TGTGCCAGCAGCCCAGGACAGGGGGCCGACTATGGCTACACCTTC. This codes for CASSPGQGADYGYTF.

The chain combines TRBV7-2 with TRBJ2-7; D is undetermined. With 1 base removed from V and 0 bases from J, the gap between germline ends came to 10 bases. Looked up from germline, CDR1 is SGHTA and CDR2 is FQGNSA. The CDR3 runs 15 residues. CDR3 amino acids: CASSLVWVNSYEQYF. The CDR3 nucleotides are TGTGCCAGCAGCTTAGTCTGGGTGAACTCCTACGAGCAGTACTTC.

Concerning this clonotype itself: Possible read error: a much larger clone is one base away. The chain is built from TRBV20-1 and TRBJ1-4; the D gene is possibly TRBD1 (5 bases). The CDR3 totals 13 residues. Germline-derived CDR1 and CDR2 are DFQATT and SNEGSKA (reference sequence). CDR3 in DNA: TGCGGTGCTAGAGATCATGGGGGGGAAAAACTGTTTTTT. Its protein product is CGARDHGGEKLFF.

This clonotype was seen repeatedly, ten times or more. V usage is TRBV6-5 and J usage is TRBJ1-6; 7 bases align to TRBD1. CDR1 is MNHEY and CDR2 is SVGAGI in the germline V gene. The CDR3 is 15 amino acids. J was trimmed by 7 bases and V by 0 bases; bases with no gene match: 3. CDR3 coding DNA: TGTGCCAGCAGTTACTCGAAAGGGGGCAATTCACCCCTCCACTTT. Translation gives CASSYSKGGNSPLHF.

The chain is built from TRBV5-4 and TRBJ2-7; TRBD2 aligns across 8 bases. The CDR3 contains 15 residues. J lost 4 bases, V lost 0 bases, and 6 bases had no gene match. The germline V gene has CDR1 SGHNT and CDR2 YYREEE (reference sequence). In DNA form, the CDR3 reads TGTGCCAGCAGCTTGGTGGGACTAGGAACGTACGAGCAGTACTTC. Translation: CASSLVGLGTYEQYF.

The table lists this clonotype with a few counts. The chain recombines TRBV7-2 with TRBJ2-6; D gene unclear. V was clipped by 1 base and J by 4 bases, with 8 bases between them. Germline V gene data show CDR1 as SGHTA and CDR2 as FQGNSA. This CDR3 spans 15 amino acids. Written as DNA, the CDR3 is TGTGCCAGCAGCTTAGGGGGTCAGGGGGCCAACGTCCTGACTTTC. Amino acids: CASSLGGQGANVLTF.

The CDR3, as DNA: TGTGCCAGCAGCTTAAATGCCAGGGGGGAGACCTACACCTTC. Protein: CASSLNARGETYTF. The rearrangement uses TRBV7-9 and TRBJ1-2; 7 nucleotides match TRBD1. The CDR3 contains 14 residues. V gave up 2 bases and J gave up 10 bases; unmatched junction bases: 10. In germline, CDR1 is SEHNR, CDR2 FQNEAQ (reference sequence).

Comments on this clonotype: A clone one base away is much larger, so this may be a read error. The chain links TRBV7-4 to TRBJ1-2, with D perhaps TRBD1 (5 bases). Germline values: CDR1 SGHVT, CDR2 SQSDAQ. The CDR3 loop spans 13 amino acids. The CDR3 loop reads CAGSYRDAYGYTF. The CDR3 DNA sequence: TGTGCCGGCAGCTACCGGGACGCCTATGGCTACACCTTC.

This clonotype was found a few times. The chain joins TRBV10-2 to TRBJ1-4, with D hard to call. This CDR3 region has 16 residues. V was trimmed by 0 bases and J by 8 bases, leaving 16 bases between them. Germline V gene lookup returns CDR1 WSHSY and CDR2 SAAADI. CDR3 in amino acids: CASSESLREGREKLFF. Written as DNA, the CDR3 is TGCGCCAGCAGTGAGTCACTTAGGGAGGGAAGAGAAAAACTGTTTTTT.

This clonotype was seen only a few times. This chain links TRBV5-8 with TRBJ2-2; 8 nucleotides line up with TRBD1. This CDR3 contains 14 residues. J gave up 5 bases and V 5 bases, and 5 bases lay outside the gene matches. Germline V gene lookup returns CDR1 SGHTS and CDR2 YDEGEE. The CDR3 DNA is TGTGCCAGCAGGTCCAGGGGGCGAACCGGGGAGCTGTTTTTT. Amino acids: CASRSRGRTGELFF.

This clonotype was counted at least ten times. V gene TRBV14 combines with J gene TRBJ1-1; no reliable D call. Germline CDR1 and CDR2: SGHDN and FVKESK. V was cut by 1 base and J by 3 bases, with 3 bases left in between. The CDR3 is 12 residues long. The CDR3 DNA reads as TGTGCCAGCAGCCAAGGATACACTGAAGCTTTCTTT. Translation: CASSQGYTEAFF. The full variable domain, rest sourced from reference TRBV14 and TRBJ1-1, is EAGVTQFPSHSVIEKGQTVTLRCDPISGHDNLYWYRRVMGKEIKFLLHFVKESKQDESGMPNNRFLAERTGGTYSTLKVQPAELEDSGVYFCASSQGYTEAFFGQGTRLTVV.

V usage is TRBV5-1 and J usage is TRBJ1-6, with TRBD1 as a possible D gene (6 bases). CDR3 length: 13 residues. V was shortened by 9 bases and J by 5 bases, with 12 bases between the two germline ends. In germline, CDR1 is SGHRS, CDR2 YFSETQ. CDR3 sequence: CATRTADNSPLHF. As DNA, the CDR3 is TGCGCCACCCGGACAGCGGATAATTCACCCCTCCACTTT. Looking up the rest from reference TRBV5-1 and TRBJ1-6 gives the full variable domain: KAGVTQTPRYLIKTRGQQVTLSCSPISGHRSVSWYQQTPGQGLQFLFEYFSETQRNKGNFPGRFSGRQFSNSRSEMNVSTLELGDSALYLCATRTADNSPLHFGNGTRLTVT.

In DNA, the CDR3 is TGTGCCAGCAGTGAATACCGGGACAGGATCTCCTACGAGCAGTACTTC. Residues: CASSEYRDRISYEQYF. This chain links TRBV25-1 with TRBJ2-7, with TRBD1 identical over 8 bases. V dropped 0 bases and J dropped 0; count of bases not matched to a gene: 4. CDR3 length: 16 amino acids. Germline CDR1 MGHDK, CDR2 SYGVNS.

The CDR3 region has the DNA TGCAGTGCAAACGACGAGGACAGGACTGTCTCCTACGAGCAGTACTTC. Its protein is CSANDEDRTVSYEQYF. The chain has TRBV20-1 and TRBJ2-7; 7 positions match TRBD1. Per germline, CDR1 DFQATT and CDR2 SNEGSKA (reference sequence). The CDR3 sequence is 16 residues long. V was clipped by 6 bases and J by 0 bases; unmatched bases: 14.

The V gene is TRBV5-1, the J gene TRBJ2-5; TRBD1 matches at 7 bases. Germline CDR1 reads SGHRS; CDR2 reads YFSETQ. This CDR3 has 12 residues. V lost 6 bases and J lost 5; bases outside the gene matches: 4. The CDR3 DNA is TGCGCCAGCAAAGGGGGCGCGGAGACCCAGTACTTC. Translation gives CASKGGAETQYF.

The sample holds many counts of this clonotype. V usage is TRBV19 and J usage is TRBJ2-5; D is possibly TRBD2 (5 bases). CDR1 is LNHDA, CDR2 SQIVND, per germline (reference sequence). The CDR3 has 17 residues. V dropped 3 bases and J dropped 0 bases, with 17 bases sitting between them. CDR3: CASSIHYRESDQETQYF. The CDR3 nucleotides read TGTGCCAGTAGTATCCACTACCGGGAATCCGACCAAGAGACCCAGTACTTC.

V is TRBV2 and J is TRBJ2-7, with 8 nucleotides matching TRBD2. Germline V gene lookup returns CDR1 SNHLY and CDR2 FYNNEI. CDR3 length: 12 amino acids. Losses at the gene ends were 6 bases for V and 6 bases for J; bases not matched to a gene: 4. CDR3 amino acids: CASRGSGSEQYF. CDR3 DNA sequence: TGTGCCAGCAGGGGAAGCGGGAGCGAGCAGTACTTC.

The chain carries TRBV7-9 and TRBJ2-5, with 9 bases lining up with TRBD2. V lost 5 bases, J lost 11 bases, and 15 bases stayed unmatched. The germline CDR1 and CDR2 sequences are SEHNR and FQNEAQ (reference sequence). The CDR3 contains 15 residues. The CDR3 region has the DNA TGTGCCAGCAGCAGAATACTAGCGGGTGAATGGGGGCAGTACTTC. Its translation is CASSRILAGEWGQYF.